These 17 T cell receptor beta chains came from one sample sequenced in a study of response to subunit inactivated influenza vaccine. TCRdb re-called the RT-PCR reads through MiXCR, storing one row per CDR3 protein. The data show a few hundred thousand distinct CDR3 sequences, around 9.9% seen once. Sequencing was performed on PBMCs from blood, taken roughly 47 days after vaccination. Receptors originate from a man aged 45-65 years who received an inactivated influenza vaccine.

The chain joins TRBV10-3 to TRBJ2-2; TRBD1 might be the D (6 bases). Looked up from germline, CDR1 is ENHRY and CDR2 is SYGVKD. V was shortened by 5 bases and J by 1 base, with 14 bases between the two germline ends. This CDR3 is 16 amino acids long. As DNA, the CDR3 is TGTGCCATCAGTTATTCGGGGACAAAGAACACCGGGGAGCTGTTTTTT. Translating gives CAISYSGTKNTGELFF.

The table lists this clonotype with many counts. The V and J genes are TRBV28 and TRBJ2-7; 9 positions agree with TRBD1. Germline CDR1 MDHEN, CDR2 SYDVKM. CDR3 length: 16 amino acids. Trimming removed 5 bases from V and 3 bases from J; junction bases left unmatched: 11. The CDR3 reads CASSITPGQGIYEQYF. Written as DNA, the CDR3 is TGTGCCAGCAGTATAACGCCGGGACAGGGAATCTACGAGCAGTACTTC.

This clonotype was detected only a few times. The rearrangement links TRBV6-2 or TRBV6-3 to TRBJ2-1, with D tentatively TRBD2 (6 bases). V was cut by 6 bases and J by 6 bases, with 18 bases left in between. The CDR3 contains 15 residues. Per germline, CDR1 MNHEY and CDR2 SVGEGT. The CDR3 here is CASRPSGQAGNEQFF. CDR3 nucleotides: TGTGCCAGCAGGCCTTCTGGGCAAGCGGGCAATGAGCAGTTCTTC.

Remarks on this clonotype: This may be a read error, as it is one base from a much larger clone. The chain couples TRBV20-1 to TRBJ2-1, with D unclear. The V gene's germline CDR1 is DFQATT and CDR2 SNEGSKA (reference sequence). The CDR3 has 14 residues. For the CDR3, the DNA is TGCAGTGCTAGGGCACTGGGGTTGTACAATGAGCAGATCTTC. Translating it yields CSARALGLYNEQIF.

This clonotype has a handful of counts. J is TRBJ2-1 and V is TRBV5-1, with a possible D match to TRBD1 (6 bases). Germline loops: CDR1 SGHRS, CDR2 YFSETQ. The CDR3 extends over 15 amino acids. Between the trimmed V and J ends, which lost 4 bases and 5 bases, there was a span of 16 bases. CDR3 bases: TGCGCCAGCAGCCTCCAGGGGATCTTGAACAATGAGCAGTTCTTC. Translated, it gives CASSLQGILNNEQFF.

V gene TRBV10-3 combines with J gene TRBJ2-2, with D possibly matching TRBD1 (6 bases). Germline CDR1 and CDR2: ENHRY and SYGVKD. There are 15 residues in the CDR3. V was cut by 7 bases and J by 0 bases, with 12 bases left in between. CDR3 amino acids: CAIIRGPSNTGELFF. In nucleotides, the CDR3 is TGTGCCATCATCAGGGGCCCCTCGAACACCGGGGAGCTGTTTTTT.

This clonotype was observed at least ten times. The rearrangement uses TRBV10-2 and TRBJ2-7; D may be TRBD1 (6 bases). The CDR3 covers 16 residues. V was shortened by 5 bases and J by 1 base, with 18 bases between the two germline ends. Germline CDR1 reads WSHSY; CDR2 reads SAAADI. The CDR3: CASSSGQSQVSYEQYF. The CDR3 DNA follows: TGCGCCAGCAGTTCTGGACAGAGCCAAGTATCCTACGAGCAGTACTTC.

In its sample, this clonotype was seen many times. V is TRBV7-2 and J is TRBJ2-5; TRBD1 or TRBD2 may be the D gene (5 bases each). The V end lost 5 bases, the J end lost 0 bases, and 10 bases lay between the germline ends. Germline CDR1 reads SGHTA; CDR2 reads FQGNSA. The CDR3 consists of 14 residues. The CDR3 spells CASSPGRHQETQYF. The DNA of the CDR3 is TGTGCCAGCAGCCCGGGACGGCACCAAGAGACCCAGTACTTC. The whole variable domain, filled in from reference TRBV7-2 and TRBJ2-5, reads GAGVSQSPSNKVTEKGKDVELRCDPISGHTALYWYRQSLGQGLEFLIYFQGNSAPDKSGLPSDRFSAERTGGSVSTLTIQRTQQEDSAVYLCASSPGRHQETQYFGPGTRLLVL.

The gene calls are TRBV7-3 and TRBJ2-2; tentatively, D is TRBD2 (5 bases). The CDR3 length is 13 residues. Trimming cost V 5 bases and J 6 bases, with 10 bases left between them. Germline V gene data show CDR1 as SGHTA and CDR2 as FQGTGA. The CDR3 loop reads CASSPSDSGELFF. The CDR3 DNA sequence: TGTGCCAGCAGCCCCTCGGACTCCGGGGAGCTGTTTTTT.

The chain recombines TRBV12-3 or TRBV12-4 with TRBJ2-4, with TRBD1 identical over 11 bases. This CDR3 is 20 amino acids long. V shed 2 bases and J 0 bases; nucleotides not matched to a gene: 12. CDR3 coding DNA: TGTGCCAGCAGTTTAAGCCCCGGACAGGGGGCCGGCTCAGCCAAAAACATTCAGTACTTC. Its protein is CASSLSPGQGAGSAKNIQYF.

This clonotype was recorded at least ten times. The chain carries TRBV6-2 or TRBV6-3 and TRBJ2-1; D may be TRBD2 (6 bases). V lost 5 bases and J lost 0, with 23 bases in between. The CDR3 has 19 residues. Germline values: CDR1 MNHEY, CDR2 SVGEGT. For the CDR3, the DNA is TGTGCCAGCAGTCCGCGGGACCCCCGAAAGGTAGTCTCCTACAATGAGCAGTTCTTC. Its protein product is CASSPRDPRKVVSYNEQFF.

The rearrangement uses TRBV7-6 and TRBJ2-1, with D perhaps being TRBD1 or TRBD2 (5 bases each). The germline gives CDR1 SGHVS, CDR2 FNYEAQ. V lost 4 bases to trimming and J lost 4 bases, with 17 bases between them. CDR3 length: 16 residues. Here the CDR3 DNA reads TGTGCCAGCAGCTCGCCGGGACCCAACCCATACAATGAGCAGTTCTTC. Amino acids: CASSSPGPNPYNEQFF. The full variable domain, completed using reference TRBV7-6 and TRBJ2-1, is GAGVSQSPRYKVTKRGQDVALRCDPISGHVSLYWYRQALGQGPEFLTYFNYEAQQDKSGLPNDRFSAERPEGSISTLTIQRTEQRDSAMYRCASSSPGPNPYNEQFFGPGTRLTVL.

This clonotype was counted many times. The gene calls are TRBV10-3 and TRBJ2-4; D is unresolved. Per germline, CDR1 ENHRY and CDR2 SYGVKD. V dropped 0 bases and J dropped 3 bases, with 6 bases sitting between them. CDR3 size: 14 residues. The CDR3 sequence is CAISESSSKNIQYF. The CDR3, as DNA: TGTGCCATCAGTGAGTCTAGTAGCAAAAACATTCAGTACTTC.

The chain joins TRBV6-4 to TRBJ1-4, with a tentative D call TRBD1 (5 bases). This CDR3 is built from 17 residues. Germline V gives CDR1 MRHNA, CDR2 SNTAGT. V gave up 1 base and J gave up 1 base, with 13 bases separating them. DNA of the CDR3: TGTGCCAGCAGTGACTTCCTTGGGGGACGAACTAATGAAAAACTGTTTTTT. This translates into CASSDFLGGRTNEKLFF.

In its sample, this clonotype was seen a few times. CDR3 DNA: TGTGCCAGCAGGGGGGGCGAGCGGGACTCCTACAATGAGCAGTTCTTC. The encoded protein is CASRGGERDSYNEQFF. V and J are TRBV2 and TRBJ2-1; the D gene is possibly TRBD2 (7 bases). V lost 6 bases to trimming and J lost 0 bases, with 15 bases between them. Germline V gives CDR1 SNHLY, CDR2 FYNNEI. The CDR3 extends over 16 amino acids.

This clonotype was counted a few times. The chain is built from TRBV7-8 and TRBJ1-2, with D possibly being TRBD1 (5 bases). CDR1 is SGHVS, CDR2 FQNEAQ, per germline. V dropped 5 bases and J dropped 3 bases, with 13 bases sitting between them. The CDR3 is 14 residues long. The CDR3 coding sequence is TGTGCCAGCAGCGGGTGGGGGGGTGACTATGGCTACACCTTC. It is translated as CASSGWGGDYGYTF.

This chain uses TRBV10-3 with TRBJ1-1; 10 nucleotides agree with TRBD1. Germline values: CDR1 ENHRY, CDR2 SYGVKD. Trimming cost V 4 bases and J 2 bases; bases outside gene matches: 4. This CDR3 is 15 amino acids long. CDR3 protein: CAISGGTGANTEAFF. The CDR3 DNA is TGTGCCATCAGTGGGGGGACAGGGGCTAACACTGAAGCTTTCTTT.